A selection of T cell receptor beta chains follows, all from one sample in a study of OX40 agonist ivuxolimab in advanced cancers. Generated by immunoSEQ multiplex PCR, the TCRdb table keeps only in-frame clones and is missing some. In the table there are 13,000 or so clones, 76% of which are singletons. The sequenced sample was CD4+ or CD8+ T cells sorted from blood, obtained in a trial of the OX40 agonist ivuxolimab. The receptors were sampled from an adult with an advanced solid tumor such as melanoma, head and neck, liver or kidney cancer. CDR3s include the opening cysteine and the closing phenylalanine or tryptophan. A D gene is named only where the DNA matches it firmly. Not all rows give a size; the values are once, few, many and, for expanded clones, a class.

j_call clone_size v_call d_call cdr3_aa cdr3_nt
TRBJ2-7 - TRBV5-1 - CASSSRGSSYEQYF TGCGCCAGCAGCTCGAGGGGGAGCTCCTACGAGCAGTACTTC
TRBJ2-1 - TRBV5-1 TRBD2 CASSLTSGGGNEQFF TGCGCCAGCAGCTTGACTAGCGGAGGTGGCAATGAGCAGTTCTTC
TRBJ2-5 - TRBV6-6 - CASSYLAGREETQYF TGTGCCAGCAGTTACTTGGCAGGGCGAGAAGAGACCCAGTACTTC
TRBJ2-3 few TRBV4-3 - CASSPRRSSTDTQYF TGCGCCAGCAGCCCGAGGAGGTCTAGCACAGATACGCAGTATTTT
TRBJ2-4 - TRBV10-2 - CASSETGYLAKNIQYF TGCGCCAGCAGTGAGACAGGGTATTTAGCCAAAAACATTCAGTACTTC
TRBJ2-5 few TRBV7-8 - CASSLLAQETQYF TGTGCCAGCAGCTTACTAGCGCAAGAGACCCAGTACTTC
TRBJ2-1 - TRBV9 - CASSVEGGPAYNEQFF TGTGCCAGCAGCGTAGAAGGCGGCCCAGCGTACAATGAGCAGTTCTTC
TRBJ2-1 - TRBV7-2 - CASSLAPREHNEQFF TGTGCCAGCAGCTTAGCCCCCCGGGAACACAATGAGCAGTTCTTC
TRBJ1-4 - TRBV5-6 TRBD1 CASSLDRGINEKLFF TGTGCCAGCAGCTTGGACAGGGGGATTAATGAAAAACTGTTTTTT
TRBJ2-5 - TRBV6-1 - CASSDLVRTQYF TGTGCCAGCAGTGATCTTGTCCGGACCCAGTACTTC
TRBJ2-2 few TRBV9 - CASKDGVHGELFF TGTGCCAGCAAGGACGGGGTTCACGGGGAGCTGTTTTTT
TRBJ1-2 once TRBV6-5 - CASSYSRAANNYGYTF TGTGCCAGCAGTTACTCGAGGGCAGCTAATAACTATGGCTACACCTTC
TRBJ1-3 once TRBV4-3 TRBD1 CASSPDRTSGNTIYF TGCGCCAGCAGCCCGGACAGGACTTCTGGAAACACCATATATTTT
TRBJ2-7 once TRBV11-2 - CASSFSTASYEQYF TGTGCCAGCAGCTTCTCGACAGCCTCCTACGAGCAGTACTTC
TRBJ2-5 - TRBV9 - CASSVWGTQETQYF TGTGCCAGCAGCGTTTGGGGGACCCAAGAGACCCAGTACTTC
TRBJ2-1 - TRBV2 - CASRLAANEQFF TGTGCCAGCAGATTAGCGGCTAATGAGCAGTTCTTC
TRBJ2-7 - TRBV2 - CASMEAGSYEQYF TGTGCCAGCATGGAGGCAGGCTCCTACGAGCAGTACTTC
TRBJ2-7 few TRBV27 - CASSGSGTEYF TGTGCCAGCAGTGGGTCCGGGACGGAGTACTTC
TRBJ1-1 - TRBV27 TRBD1 CASGGQADTEAFF TGTGCCAGCGGGGGACAGGCGGACACTGAAGCTTTCTTT
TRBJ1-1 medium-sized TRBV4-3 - CASSQDTDGNTEAFF TGCGCCAGCAGCCAAGACACAGATGGGAACACTGAAGCTTTCTTT
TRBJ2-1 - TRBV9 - CASSVAGGSSYNEQFF TGTGCCAGCAGCGTAGCGGGTGGAAGCTCCTACAATGAGCAGTTCTTC
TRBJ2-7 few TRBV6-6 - CASSFGGEQYF TGTGCCAGCAGTTTCGGTGGAGAGCAGTACTTC
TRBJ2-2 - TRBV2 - CASTYSENTGELFF TGTGCCAGCACTTACAGCGAGAACACCGGGGAGCTGTTTTTT
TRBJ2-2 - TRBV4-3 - CASSHADGGPNTGELFF TGCGCCAGCAGCCACGCGGACGGGGGACCGAACACCGGGGAGCTGTTTTTT
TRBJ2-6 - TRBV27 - CASSLNGRLSGANVLTF TGTGCCAGCAGTTTAAACGGACGACTCTCTGGGGCCAACGTCCTGACTTTC
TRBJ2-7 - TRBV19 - CASSIGSLEYEQYF TGTGCCAGTAGTATTGGCAGCCTCGAATACGAGCAGTACTTC
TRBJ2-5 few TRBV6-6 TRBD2 CASSSGTSGETQYF TGTGCCAGCAGCTCCGGGACTAGCGGAGAGACCCAGTACTTC